This is a list of T cell receptor beta chains from one sample in a study of T-cell memory formation after mild COVID-19. TCRdb called the 5' RACE reads again in MiXCR, with one record for every CDR3 protein. The sample lists 350,000 to 450,000 distinct CDR3 sequences, approximately 20% occurring once. Sequenced: PBMCs or a T cell subset sorted from them (not recorded which). These receptors all come from an adult woman who had mild COVID-19 (a few samples of this study predate the infection). Cell type and time point are not known. The CDR3 runs from the conserved cysteine through the conserved F or W. Fields, in order: D gene, clone size, J gene, V gene, CDR3 DNA, CDR3 protein. The D gene is left open where the match is weak. Only some rows state a clone size, as once, few, many or a class for expanded clones.

d_call: .; clone_size: many; j_call: TRBJ2-5; v_call: TRBV4-3; cdr3_nt: TGCGCCAGCAGCCAAGGAGGCGAGGCAGGACAAGAGACCCAGTACTTC; cdr3_aa: CASSQGGEAGQETQYF
d_call: .; clone_size: few; j_call: TRBJ2-3; v_call: TRBV5-1; cdr3_nt: TGCGCCAGCAGCTTGGAACTAACAGACAGCACAGATACGCAGTATTTT; cdr3_aa: CASSLELTDSTDTQYF
d_call: .; clone_size: few; j_call: TRBJ2-7; v_call: TRBV5-1; cdr3_nt: TGCGCCAGCAGCTTGGACAAGCCCTACGAGCAGTACTTC; cdr3_aa: CASSLDKPYEQYF
d_call: TRBD2; clone_size: few; j_call: TRBJ2-2; v_call: TRBV24-1; cdr3_nt: TGTGCCACCAGTGTGGGGGGGACGAACACCGGGGAGCTGTTTTTT; cdr3_aa: CATSVGGTNTGELFF
d_call: TRBD2; clone_size: .; j_call: TRBJ2-5; v_call: TRBV20-1; cdr3_nt: TGCAGTGCTACGCACCCGCAGCGGGGCCCTCAAGAGACCCAGTACTTC; cdr3_aa: CSATHPQRGPQETQYF
d_call: .; clone_size: .; j_call: TRBJ2-1; v_call: TRBV2; cdr3_nt: TGTGCCAGCAGTGAAAGTGGACAGTCTGAGCAGTTCTTC; cdr3_aa: CASSESGQSEQFF
d_call: TRBD2; clone_size: .; j_call: TRBJ2-5; v_call: TRBV7-2; cdr3_nt: TGTGCCAGCAGCCACCCAGGGGGACTAGCGCCCAGGGGGGAGACCCAGTACTTC; cdr3_aa: CASSHPGGLAPRGETQYF
d_call: TRBD2; clone_size: .; j_call: TRBJ2-1; v_call: TRBV24-1; cdr3_nt: TGTGCCACCAGTGATTTTGGGACTACAAACAATGAGCAGTTCTTC; cdr3_aa: CATSDFGTTNNEQFF
d_call: .; clone_size: .; j_call: TRBJ2-7; v_call: TRBV5-1; cdr3_nt: TGCGCCAGCAGCTTGTGGCTGATCCTGGAGGGCTACGAGCAGTACTTC; cdr3_aa: CASSLWLILEGYEQYF
d_call: .; clone_size: few; j_call: TRBJ2-7; v_call: TRBV19; cdr3_nt: TGTGCCAGTAGCCAGACTAGTACCTCCGGCGAGCAGTACTTC; cdr3_aa: CASSQTSTSGEQYF
d_call: TRBD2; clone_size: .; j_call: TRBJ2-3; v_call: TRBV6-4; cdr3_nt: TGTGCCAGCAGTCCGCAAGGCCTAGCGGGGACTAGCACAGATACGCAGTATTTT; cdr3_aa: CASSPQGLAGTSTDTQYF
d_call: TRBD2; clone_size: few; j_call: TRBJ2-7; v_call: TRBV7-2; cdr3_nt: TGTGCCAGCAGACATGGACTAGCGGGAGGGCCCTACGAGCAGTACTTC; cdr3_aa: CASRHGLAGGPYEQYF
d_call: TRBD2; clone_size: few; j_call: TRBJ2-3; v_call: TRBV7-2; cdr3_nt: TGTGCCAGCAGCTTATCCGGGACTAGCGGCATCACAGATACGCAGTATTTT; cdr3_aa: CASSLSGTSGITDTQYF
d_call: .; clone_size: few; j_call: TRBJ1-1; v_call: TRBV29-1; cdr3_nt: TGCAGCGTTTCTATAATGAACACTGAAGCTTTCTTT; cdr3_aa: CSVSIMNTEAFF
d_call: .; clone_size: few; j_call: TRBJ2-7; v_call: TRBV5-1; cdr3_nt: TGCGCCAGCAGCTTGGAGGTACCAAGAGGGCAGTACTTC; cdr3_aa: CASSLEVPRGQYF
d_call: .; clone_size: .; j_call: TRBJ2-6; v_call: TRBV11-2; cdr3_nt: TGTGCCAGCAGCTTGGGACACGGCTCTGGGGCCAACGTCCTGACTTTC; cdr3_aa: CASSLGHGSGANVLTF
d_call: .; clone_size: few; j_call: TRBJ2-1; v_call: TRBV6-5; cdr3_nt: TGTGCCAGCAGAAATACACTGAGCTCCTACAATGAGCAGTTCTTC; cdr3_aa: CASRNTLSSYNEQFF
d_call: .; clone_size: .; j_call: TRBJ2-3; v_call: TRBV4-1; cdr3_nt: TGCGCCAGCAGCCAAGCGGTCCTACCAGATACGCAGTATTTT; cdr3_aa: CASSQAVLPDTQYF
d_call: .; clone_size: few; j_call: TRBJ2-1; v_call: TRBV7-9; cdr3_nt: TGTGCCAGCAGCTCAACGGAGGGACAGTACAATGAGCAGTTCTTC; cdr3_aa: CASSSTEGQYNEQFF
d_call: TRBD1; clone_size: many; j_call: TRBJ1-5; v_call: TRBV5-1; cdr3_nt: TGCGCCAGCAGCTTCGACGGACAGGGAGCAAATCAGCCCCAGCATTTT; cdr3_aa: CASSFDGQGANQPQHF
d_call: TRBD2; clone_size: .; j_call: TRBJ2-7; v_call: TRBV19; cdr3_nt: TGTGCCAGTAGTATGTTCCTAGCGGATTCCTACGAGCAGTACTTC; cdr3_aa: CASSMFLADSYEQYF
d_call: .; clone_size: .; j_call: TRBJ1-1; v_call: TRBV3-1; cdr3_nt: TGTGCCAGCAGCCAGACAGTGTACTCGAACGCTGAAGCTTTCTTT; cdr3_aa: CASSQTVYSNAEAFF
d_call: .; clone_size: .; j_call: TRBJ2-3; v_call: TRBV12-3/TRBV12-4; cdr3_nt: TGTGCCAGCAGTTTTAAGAATCGGCAGTATTTT; cdr3_aa: CASSFKNRQYF
d_call: TRBD1; clone_size: .; j_call: TRBJ1-2; v_call: TRBV7-2; cdr3_nt: TGTGCCAGCACCCGATTCGGACAGGGAACTTCAAACTATGGCTACACCTTC; cdr3_aa: CASTRFGQGTSNYGYTF
d_call: .; clone_size: .; j_call: TRBJ2-3; v_call: TRBV5-5; cdr3_nt: TGTGCCAGCAGCCGAACCCCGGGAACTAGCACAGATACGCAGTATTTT; cdr3_aa: CASSRTPGTSTDTQYF
d_call: .; clone_size: .; j_call: TRBJ1-1; v_call: TRBV14; cdr3_nt: TGTGCCAGCAGCCAAGACGGTTGGGACACTGAAGCTTTCTTT; cdr3_aa: CASSQDGWDTEAFF
d_call: TRBD1; clone_size: few; j_call: TRBJ1-1; v_call: TRBV7-3; cdr3_nt: TGTGCCAGCAGCCCTCAAGCCGGGACAGTGAACACTGAAGCTTTCTTT; cdr3_aa: CASSPQAGTVNTEAFF
d_call: TRBD1; clone_size: few; j_call: TRBJ2-1; v_call: TRBV5-1; cdr3_nt: TGCGCCAGCAGCTCATCCGGGACAGGGCGCGATGAGCAGTTCTTC; cdr3_aa: CASSSSGTGRDEQFF
d_call: .; clone_size: .; j_call: TRBJ1-6; v_call: TRBV28; cdr3_nt: TGTGCCAGCAGTTTACCCCGGGATAATTCACCCCTCCACTTT; cdr3_aa: CASSLPRDNSPLHF
d_call: .; clone_size: .; j_call: TRBJ2-7; v_call: TRBV12-3/TRBV12-4; cdr3_nt: TGTGCCAGCAGTACCTACTTGCCCGAGCAGTACTTC; cdr3_aa: CASSTYLPEQYF
d_call: .; clone_size: few; j_call: TRBJ1-1; v_call: TRBV19; cdr3_nt: TGTGCCAGTAGTATTGCCGCGAGCACTGAAGCTTTCTTT; cdr3_aa: CASSIAASTEAFF
d_call: .; clone_size: .; j_call: TRBJ2-7; v_call: TRBV24-1; cdr3_nt: TGTGCCACCAGTGACTCCTCCGCCCGGGGGGCAAGCGAGCAGTACTTC; cdr3_aa: CATSDSSARGASEQYF
d_call: .; clone_size: .; j_call: TRBJ2-2; v_call: TRBV7-9; cdr3_nt: TGTGCCAGCTTTTGGGACCGAAGTGGCACCGGGGAGCTGTTTTTT; cdr3_aa: CASFWDRSGTGELFF
d_call: .; clone_size: .; j_call: TRBJ2-7; v_call: TRBV7-9; cdr3_nt: TGTGCCAGCAGCTCAGGGAACCGGGAACTTCCCGTCGGCGAGCAGTACTTC; cdr3_aa: CASSSGNRELPVGEQYF
d_call: TRBD1; clone_size: once; j_call: TRBJ2-2; v_call: TRBV5-4; cdr3_nt: TGTGCCAGCAGCCGGGCTATGGGACAGACGAACACCGGGGAGCTGTTTTTT; cdr3_aa: CASSRAMGQTNTGELFF
d_call: .; clone_size: once; j_call: TRBJ2-5; v_call: TRBV7-6; cdr3_nt: TGTGCCAGCAGCTTCGACAGACGAATAGGGGAGACCCAGTACTTC; cdr3_aa: CASSFDRRIGETQYF
d_call: .; clone_size: .; j_call: TRBJ2-2; v_call: TRBV7-9; cdr3_nt: TGTGCCAGCAGGCCCGGACCATCCAACACCGGGGAGCTGTTTTTT; cdr3_aa: CASRPGPSNTGELFF
d_call: TRBD1; clone_size: .; j_call: TRBJ2-2; v_call: TRBV5-4; cdr3_nt: TGTGCCAGCAGGCCCGGGACAGGGGGCACCGGGGAGCTGTTTTTT; cdr3_aa: CASRPGTGGTGELFF
d_call: TRBD1; clone_size: few; j_call: TRBJ2-2; v_call: TRBV6-2/TRBV6-3; cdr3_nt: TGTGCCAGCAGCGAGACAGGGGCACACACCGGGGAGCTGTTTTTT; cdr3_aa: CASSETGAHTGELFF
d_call: .; clone_size: few; j_call: TRBJ1-2; v_call: TRBV5-6; cdr3_nt: TGTGCCAGCAGCTCCGACGGACGGAATTCCTATGGCTACACCTTC; cdr3_aa: CASSSDGRNSYGYTF
d_call: .; clone_size: .; j_call: TRBJ2-7; v_call: TRBV7-9; cdr3_nt: TGTGCCAGCAGCCTAGCCTTAGGGAAACCCTACGAGCAGTACTTC; cdr3_aa: CASSLALGKPYEQYF
d_call: .; clone_size: .; j_call: TRBJ1-2; v_call: TRBV5-1; cdr3_nt: TGCGCCAGCAGCTTGAATGGGGGCCAGGGCGAGGGCTATGGCTACACCTTC; cdr3_aa: CASSLNGGQGEGYGYTF
d_call: TRBD2; clone_size: few; j_call: TRBJ2-1; v_call: TRBV4-1; cdr3_nt: TGCGCCAGCAGCCAACCCGGGGAGGGTGAGCAGTTCTTC; cdr3_aa: CASSQPGEGEQFF
d_call: .; clone_size: few; j_call: TRBJ1-2; v_call: TRBV5-1; cdr3_nt: TGCGCCAGCAGCTTGGGATCAGGGGTCTATGGCTACACCTTC; cdr3_aa: CASSLGSGVYGYTF
d_call: TRBD2; clone_size: .; j_call: TRBJ2-5; v_call: TRBV20-1; cdr3_nt: TGCAGTGCTAACGGACTAGCGGTCCAAGAGACCCAGTACTTC; cdr3_aa: CSANGLAVQETQYF
d_call: .; clone_size: many; j_call: TRBJ2-3; v_call: TRBV12-3/TRBV12-4; cdr3_nt: TGTGCCAGCAGTTTTCGGCTTAGCACAGATACGCAGTATTTT; cdr3_aa: CASSFRLSTDTQYF
d_call: .; clone_size: .; j_call: TRBJ2-3; v_call: TRBV12-3/TRBV12-4; cdr3_nt: TGTGCCAGCAAAGAGGCCCGTCACACAGATACGCAGTATTTT; cdr3_aa: CASKEARHTDTQYF
d_call: TRBD2; clone_size: many; j_call: TRBJ2-1; v_call: TRBV5-4; cdr3_nt: TGTGCCAGCAGCTTTAGCGGGAGAAAGTACAATGAGCAGTTCTTC; cdr3_aa: CASSFSGRKYNEQFF
d_call: .; clone_size: .; j_call: TRBJ1-1; v_call: TRBV20-1; cdr3_nt: TGCAGTGCTAGAGGAAGGGTTGAAGCTTTCTTT; cdr3_aa: CSARGRVEAFF
d_call: TRBD2; clone_size: few; j_call: TRBJ2-2; v_call: TRBV3-1; cdr3_nt: TGTGCCAGCAGCCAAGCCGGGACTAGTCGGGCCGGGGAGCTGTTTTTT; cdr3_aa: CASSQAGTSRAGELFF
d_call: TRBD2; clone_size: .; j_call: TRBJ2-2; v_call: TRBV12-3/TRBV12-4; cdr3_nt: TGTGCCAGCGGGAGGGAGATCACCGGGGAGCTGTTTTTT; cdr3_aa: CASGREITGELFF
d_call: .; clone_size: few; j_call: TRBJ2-7; v_call: TRBV7-8; cdr3_nt: TGTGCCAGCGAGGAGCGAGATACCTACGAGCAGTACTTC; cdr3_aa: CASEERDTYEQYF
d_call: .; clone_size: .; j_call: TRBJ2-7; v_call: TRBV24-1; cdr3_nt: TGTGCCACCAGTGACAACTCCTACGAGCAGTACTTC; cdr3_aa: CATSDNSYEQYF
d_call: .; clone_size: .; j_call: TRBJ1-3; v_call: TRBV12-3/TRBV12-4; cdr3_nt: TGTGCCAGCAGTTTGGGATACACCATATATTTT; cdr3_aa: CASSLGYTIYF
d_call: TRBD2; clone_size: .; j_call: TRBJ2-1; v_call: TRBV3-1; cdr3_nt: TGTGCCAGCCGGCGGGAGGGTACCTACAATGAGCAGTTCTTC; cdr3_aa: CASRREGTYNEQFF
d_call: .; clone_size: few; j_call: TRBJ2-6; v_call: TRBV30; cdr3_nt: TGTGCCTGGAGTGCTGGGGCCAACGTCCTGACTTTC; cdr3_aa: CAWSAGANVLTF
d_call: .; clone_size: .; j_call: TRBJ2-2; v_call: TRBV24-1; cdr3_nt: TGTGCCACCAGTGATTGGGGCTTGAACACCGGGGAGCTGTTTTTT; cdr3_aa: CATSDWGLNTGELFF
d_call: .; clone_size: few; j_call: TRBJ2-2; v_call: TRBV3-1; cdr3_nt: TGTGCCAGCAGCCACCCTCGAGGGGCTTCGAACACCGGGGAGCTGTTTTTT; cdr3_aa: CASSHPRGASNTGELFF
d_call: TRBD2; clone_size: .; j_call: TRBJ2-2; v_call: TRBV4-2; cdr3_nt: TGTGCCAGCAGCCTGGAACTAGCGGAGTACACCGGGGAGCTGTTTTTT; cdr3_aa: CASSLELAEYTGELFF